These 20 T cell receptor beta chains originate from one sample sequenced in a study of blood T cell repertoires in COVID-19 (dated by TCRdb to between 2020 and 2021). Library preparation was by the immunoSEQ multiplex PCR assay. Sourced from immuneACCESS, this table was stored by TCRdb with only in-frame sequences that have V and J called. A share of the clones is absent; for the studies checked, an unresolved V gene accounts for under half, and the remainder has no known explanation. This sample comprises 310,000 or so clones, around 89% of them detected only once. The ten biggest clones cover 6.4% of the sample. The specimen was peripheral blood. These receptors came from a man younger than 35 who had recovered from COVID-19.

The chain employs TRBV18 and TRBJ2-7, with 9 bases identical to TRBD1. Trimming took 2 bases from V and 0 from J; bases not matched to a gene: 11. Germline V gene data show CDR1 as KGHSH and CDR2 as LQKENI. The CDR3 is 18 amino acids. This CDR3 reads CASSPSSGQGYSSYEQYF. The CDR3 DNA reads TGTGCCAGCTCACCAAGTTCGGGACAGGGTTATAGCTCCTACGAGCAGTACTTC. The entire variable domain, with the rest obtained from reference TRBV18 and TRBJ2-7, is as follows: NAGVMQNPRHLVRRRGQEARLRCSPMKGHSHVYWYRQLPEEGLKFMVYLQKENIIDESGMPKERFSAEFPKEGPSILRIQQVVRGDSAAYFCASSPSSGQGYSSYEQYFGPGTRLTVT.

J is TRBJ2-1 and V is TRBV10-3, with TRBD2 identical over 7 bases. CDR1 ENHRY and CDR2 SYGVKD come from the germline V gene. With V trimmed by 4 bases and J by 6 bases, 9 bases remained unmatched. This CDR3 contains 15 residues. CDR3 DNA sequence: TGTGCCATCAGTGCTGTGGCGGGAGTTGGCAATGAGCAGTTCTTC. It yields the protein CAISAVAGVGNEQFF.

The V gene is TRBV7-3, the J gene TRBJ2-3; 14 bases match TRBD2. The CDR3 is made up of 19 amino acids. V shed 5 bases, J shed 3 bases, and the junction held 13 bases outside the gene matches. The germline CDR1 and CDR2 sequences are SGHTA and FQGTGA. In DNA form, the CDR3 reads TGTGCCAGCAGCACGCACCCCTCGACTAGCGGGGGGGCGACAGATACGCAGTATTTT. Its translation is CASSTHPSTSGGATDTQYF. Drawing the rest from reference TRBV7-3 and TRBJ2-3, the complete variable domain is GAGVSQTPSNKVTEKGKYVELRCDPISGHTALYWYRQSLGQGPEFLIYFQGTGAADDSGLPNDRFFAVRPEGSVSTLKIQRTERGDSAVYLCASSTHPSTSGGATDTQYFGPGTRLTVL.

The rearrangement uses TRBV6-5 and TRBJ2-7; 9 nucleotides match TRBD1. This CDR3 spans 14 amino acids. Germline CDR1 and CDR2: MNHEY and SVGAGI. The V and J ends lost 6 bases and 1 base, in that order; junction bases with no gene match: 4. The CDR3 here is CASRGGTGSYEQYF. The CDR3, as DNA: TGTGCCAGCAGGGGCGGGACAGGGTCCTACGAGCAGTACTTC.

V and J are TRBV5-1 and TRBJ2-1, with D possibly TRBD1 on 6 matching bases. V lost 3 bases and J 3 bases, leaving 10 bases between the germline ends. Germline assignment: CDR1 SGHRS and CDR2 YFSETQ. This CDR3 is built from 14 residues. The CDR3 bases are TGCGCCAGCAGCTCCACAGGGAACTACAATGAGCAGTTCTTC. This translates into CASSSTGNYNEQFF.

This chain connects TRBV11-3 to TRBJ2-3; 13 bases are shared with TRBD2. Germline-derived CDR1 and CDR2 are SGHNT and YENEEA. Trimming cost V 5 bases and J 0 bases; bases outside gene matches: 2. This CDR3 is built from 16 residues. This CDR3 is CASSEGLAGSTDTQYF. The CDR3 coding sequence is TGTGCCAGCAGCGAGGGACTAGCGGGGAGCACAGATACGCAGTATTTT.

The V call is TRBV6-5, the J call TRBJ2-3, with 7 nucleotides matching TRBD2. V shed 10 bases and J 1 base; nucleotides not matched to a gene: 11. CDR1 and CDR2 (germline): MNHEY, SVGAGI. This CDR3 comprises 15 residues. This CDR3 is CATALGTTRTDTQYF. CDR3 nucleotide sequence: TGTGCCACTGCCCTCGGGACTACGCGCACAGATACGCAGTATTTT.

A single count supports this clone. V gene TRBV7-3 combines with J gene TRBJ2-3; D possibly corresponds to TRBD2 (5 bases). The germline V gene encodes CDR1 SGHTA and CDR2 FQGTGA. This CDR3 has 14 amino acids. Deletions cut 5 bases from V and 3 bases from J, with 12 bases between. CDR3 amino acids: CASSRARATDTQYF. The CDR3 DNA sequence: TGTGCCAGCAGCCGCGCGAGGGCGACAGATACGCAGTATTTT.

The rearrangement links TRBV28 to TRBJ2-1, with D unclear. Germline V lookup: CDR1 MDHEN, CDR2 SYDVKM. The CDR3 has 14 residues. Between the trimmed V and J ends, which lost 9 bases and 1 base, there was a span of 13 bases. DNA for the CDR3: TGTGCCAGTAAAACAGACACGTCCTACAATGAGCAGTTCTTC. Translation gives CASKTDTSYNEQFF.

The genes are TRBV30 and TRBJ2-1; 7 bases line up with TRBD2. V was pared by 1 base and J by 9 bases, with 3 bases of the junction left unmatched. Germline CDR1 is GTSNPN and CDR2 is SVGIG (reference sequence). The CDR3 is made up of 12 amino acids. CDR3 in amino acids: CAWSATSAEQFF. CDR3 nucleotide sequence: TGTGCCTGGAGTGCTACTAGCGCTGAGCAGTTCTTC. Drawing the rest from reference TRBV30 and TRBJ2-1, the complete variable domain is SQTIHQWPATLVQPVGSPLSLECTVEGTSNPNLYWYRQAAGRGLQLLFYSVGIGQISSEVPQNLSASRPQDRQFILSSKKLLLSDSGFYLCAWSATSAEQFFGPGTRLTVL.

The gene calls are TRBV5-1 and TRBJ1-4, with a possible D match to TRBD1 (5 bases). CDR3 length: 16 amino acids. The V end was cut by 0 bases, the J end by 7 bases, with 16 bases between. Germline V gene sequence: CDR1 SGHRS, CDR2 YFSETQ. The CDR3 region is CASSLVGLGRVEKLFF. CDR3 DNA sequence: TGCGCCAGCAGCTTGGTCGGGCTGGGGCGAGTTGAAAAACTGTTTTTT.

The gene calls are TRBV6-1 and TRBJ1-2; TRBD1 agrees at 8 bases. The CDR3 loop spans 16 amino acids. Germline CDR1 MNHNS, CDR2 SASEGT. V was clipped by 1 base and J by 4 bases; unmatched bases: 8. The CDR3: CASSEGVTGDGYGYTF. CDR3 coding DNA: TGTGCCAGCAGTGAAGGGGTGACAGGGGACGGCTATGGCTACACCTTC.

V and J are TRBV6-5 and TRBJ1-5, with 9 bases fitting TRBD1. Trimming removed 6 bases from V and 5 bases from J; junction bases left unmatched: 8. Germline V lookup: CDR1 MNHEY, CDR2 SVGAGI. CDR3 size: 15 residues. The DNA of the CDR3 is TGTGCCAGCAGGCAACAGGGGGCTGGGGATCAGCCCCAGCATTTT. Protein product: CASRQQGAGDQPQHF.

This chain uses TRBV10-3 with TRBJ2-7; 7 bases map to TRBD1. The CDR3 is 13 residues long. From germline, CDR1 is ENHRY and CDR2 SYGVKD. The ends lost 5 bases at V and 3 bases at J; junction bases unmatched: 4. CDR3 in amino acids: CAISRDRVYEQYF. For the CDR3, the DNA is TGTGCCATCAGTCGAGACAGGGTCTACGAGCAGTACTTC.

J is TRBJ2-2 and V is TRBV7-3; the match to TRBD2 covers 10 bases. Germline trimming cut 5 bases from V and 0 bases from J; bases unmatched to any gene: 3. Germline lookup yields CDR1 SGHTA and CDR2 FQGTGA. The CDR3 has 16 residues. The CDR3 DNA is TGTGCCAGCAGCAACCTAGCGGGGGCGAACACCGGGGAGCTGTTTTTT. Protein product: CASSNLAGANTGELFF.

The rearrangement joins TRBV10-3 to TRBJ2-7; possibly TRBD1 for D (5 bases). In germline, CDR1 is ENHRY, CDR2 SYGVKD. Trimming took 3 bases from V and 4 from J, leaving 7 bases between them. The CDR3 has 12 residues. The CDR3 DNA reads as TGTGCCATCAGTGACAGGGTATACGAGCAGTACTTC. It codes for CAISDRVYEQYF.

Here the CDR3 DNA reads TGTGCCAGCAGTTTGACAGGGAACCAAGAGACCCAGTACTTC. It codes for CASSLTGNQETQYF. The chain joins TRBV28 to TRBJ2-5; 7 nucleotides align to TRBD1. CDR3 size: 14 residues. Germline V gene data show CDR1 as MDHEN and CDR2 as SYDVKM. The junction had 1 base not matched to a gene; V was cut back by 3 bases and J by 0 bases.

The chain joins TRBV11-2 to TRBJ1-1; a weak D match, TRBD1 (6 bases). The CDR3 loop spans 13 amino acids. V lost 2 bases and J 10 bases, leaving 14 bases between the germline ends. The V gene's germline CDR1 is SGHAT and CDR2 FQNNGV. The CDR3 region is CASSLRPRGAAFF. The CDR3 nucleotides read TGTGCCAGCAGCTTAAGGCCCCGGGGGGCAGCTTTCTTT.

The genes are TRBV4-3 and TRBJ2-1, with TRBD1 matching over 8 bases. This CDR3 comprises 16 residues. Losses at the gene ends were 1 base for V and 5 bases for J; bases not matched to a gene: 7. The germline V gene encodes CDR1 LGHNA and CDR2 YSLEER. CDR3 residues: CASSQGPGGRDNEQFF. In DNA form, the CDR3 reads TGCGCCAGCAGCCAAGGGCCAGGGGGCAGGGACAATGAGCAGTTCTTC.

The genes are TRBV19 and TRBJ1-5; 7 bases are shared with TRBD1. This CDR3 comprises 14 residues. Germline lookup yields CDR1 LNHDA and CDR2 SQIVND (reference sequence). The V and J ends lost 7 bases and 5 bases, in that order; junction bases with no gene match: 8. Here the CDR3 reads CASKGPRGDQPQHF. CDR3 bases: TGTGCCAGTAAAGGGCCCAGGGGGGATCAGCCCCAGCATTTT. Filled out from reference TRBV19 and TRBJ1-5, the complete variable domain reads DGGITQSPKYLFRKEGQNVTLSCEQNLNHDAMYWYRQDPGQGLRLIYYSQIVNDFQKGDIAEGYSVSREKKESFPLTVTSAQKNPTAFYLCASKGPRGDQPQHFGDGTRLSIL.